What follows are 30 T cell receptor beta chains derived from one specimen sequenced in a study of spatial heterogeneity in lung cancer. TCRdb fed the 5' RACE reads into MiXCR, producing one record per CDR3 protein. This table holds 10,000 to 11,000 distinct CDR3 sequences, about 6% found once. Sample time point: sample taken at primary tumor resection. Source: PBMCs, taken at surgery. These receptors originate from a male donor with early-stage non-small cell lung cancer.

This clonotype has ten or more counts. The V gene is TRBV29-1, the J gene TRBJ2-7, with D uncertain. V was shortened by 2 bases and J by 0 bases, with 8 bases between the two germline ends. Germline assignment: CDR1 SQVTM and CDR2 ANQGSEA. This CDR3 contains 13 residues. The CDR3 nucleotides read TGCAGCGTTGAATCGACAATCTCCTACGAGCAGTACTTC. Protein product: CSVESTISYEQYF.

In its sample, this clonotype was seen many times. The CDR3 sequence: CASSFQRLNTGELFF. In nucleotides, the CDR3 is TGTGCCAGCAGCTTTCAGCGGCTGAACACCGGGGAGCTGTTTTTT. The chain has TRBV5-5 and TRBJ2-2, with a weak D call TRBD2 (5 bases). The germline V gene has CDR1 SGHKS and CDR2 YYEKEE (reference sequence). The V and J ends lost 2 bases and 1 base respectively, with 9 bases between them. This CDR3 has 15 residues. The full variable domain, with the rest looked up from reference TRBV5-5 and TRBJ2-2, is DAGVTQSPTHLIKTRGQQVTLRCSPISGHKSVSWYQQVLGQGPQFIFQYYEKEERGRGNFPDRFSARQFPNYSSELNVNALLLGDSALYLCASSFQRLNTGELFFGEGSRLTVL.

This clonotype was recorded many times. The V call is TRBV7-9, the J call TRBJ1-1; D is undetermined. CDR3 length: 12 residues. Between the trimmed V and J ends, which lost 6 bases and 3 bases, there was a span of 8 bases. CDR1 and CDR2 from the germline V gene are SEHNR and FQNEAQ (reference sequence). The CDR3: CASRRADTEAFF. CDR3 sequence (DNA): TGTGCCAGCAGGAGGGCTGACACTGAAGCTTTCTTT.

This clonotype showed up many times. The V call is TRBV29-1, the J call TRBJ2-7, with a weak D call TRBD1 (6 bases). This CDR3 is 12 amino acids long. Germline values: CDR1 SQVTM, CDR2 ANQGSEA. Trimming removed 7 bases at V and 2 bases at J, with 12 bases between. The chain's CDR3 is CSARDNPYEQYF. DNA for the CDR3: TGCAGCGCTAGGGACAACCCCTACGAGCAGTACTTC.

This chain links TRBV6-2 or TRBV6-3 with TRBJ2-1; no definite D call. Germline CDR1 reads MNHEY; CDR2 reads SVGEGT. Trimming took 2 bases from V and 3 from J, leaving 17 bases between them. CDR3 length: 17 residues. This chain's CDR3 is CASSYPVLKLLYNEQFF. Here the CDR3 DNA reads TGTGCCAGCAGTTACCCCGTTTTGAAGCTCCTCTACAATGAGCAGTTCTTC.

This clonotype was seen a handful of times. The chain has TRBV7-8 and TRBJ1-1; weak D call: TRBD1 (6 bases). Trimming removed 2 bases from V and 8 bases from J, with 21 bases in between. The CDR3 consists of 16 residues. Germline values: CDR1 SGHVS, CDR2 FQNEAQ. The CDR3 DNA follows: TGTGCCAGCAGCTTAAGGGGGGACCCCAGACCATCAGAAGCTTTCTTT. It yields the protein CASSLRGDPRPSEAFF.

This clonotype is judged medium-sized. The chain is built from TRBV5-1 and TRBJ2-5, with TRBD2 matching 7 bases. Germline-derived CDR1 and CDR2 are SGHRS and YFSETQ. Trimming cost V 5 bases and J 3 bases; bases outside gene matches: 4. This CDR3 contains 13 residues. The CDR3 here is CASSFLAEETQYF. CDR3 in DNA: TGCGCCAGCAGTTTCCTAGCGGAAGAGACCCAGTACTTC.

Many counts were recorded for this clonotype. The rearrangement uses TRBV7-2 and TRBJ2-2; 11 positions agree with TRBD2. The CDR3 spans 15 residues. V was clipped by 6 bases and J by 6 bases; unmatched bases: 6. The germline gives CDR1 SGHTA, CDR2 FQGNSA. CDR3 in amino acids: CASSKTSGIPGELFF. Here the CDR3 DNA reads TGTGCCAGCAGTAAGACTAGCGGGATACCCGGGGAGCTGTTTTTT.

The chain uses TRBV7-2 and TRBJ2-7, with D perhaps TRBD1 or TRBD2 (5 bases each). V lost 0 bases and J lost 3, with 12 bases in between. This CDR3 has 15 amino acids. Germline-derived CDR1 and CDR2 are SGHTA and FQGNSA. This chain's CDR3 is CASSLAGTSYYEQYF. CDR3 sequence (DNA): TGTGCCAGCAGCTTAGCGGGGACCTCCTACTACGAGCAGTACTTC.

This clonotype is labeled medium-sized. The V gene is TRBV20-1, the J gene TRBJ1-1; the match to TRBD1 covers 10 bases. This CDR3 spans 13 amino acids. Germline lookup yields CDR1 DFQATT and CDR2 SNEGSKA (reference sequence). The ends lost 5 bases at V and 3 bases at J; junction bases unmatched: 3. This chain's CDR3 is CSARGTGDTEAFF. In DNA, the CDR3 is TGCAGTGCTCGTGGGACAGGGGACACTGAAGCTTTCTTT.

The sample holds many counts of this clonotype. The gene calls are TRBV7-2 and TRBJ1-3; the D gene is possibly TRBD1 (5 bases). V lost 1 base to trimming and J lost 3 bases, with 13 bases between them. Germline assignment: CDR1 SGHTA and CDR2 FQGNSA. The CDR3 extends over 16 amino acids. The CDR3 sequence is CASSLVAGLDGNTIYF. The CDR3 DNA reads as TGTGCCAGCAGCTTAGTGGCGGGACTAGATGGAAACACCATATATTTT.

This clonotype showed up many times. The chain joins TRBV20-1 to TRBJ2-4, with D perhaps TRBD1 or TRBD2 (5 bases each). Germline lookup yields CDR1 DFQATT and CDR2 SNEGSKA (reference sequence). Trimming took 5 bases from V and 0 from J, leaving 14 bases between them. The CDR3 has 15 residues. The CDR3 coding sequence is TGCAGTGCTGACGAGCCGGGGCGAGCCAAAAACATTCAGTACTTC. Encoded protein: CSADEPGRAKNIQYF.

This chain joins TRBV7-2 and TRBJ2-3, with 8 bases matching TRBD2. Germline values: CDR1 SGHTA, CDR2 FQGNSA. With V trimmed by 2 bases and J by 3 bases, 4 bases remained unmatched. The length of the CDR3 is 15 residues. The CDR3 reads CASSLQAGATDTQYF. The DNA of the CDR3 is TGTGCCAGCAGCTTACAAGCGGGAGCAACAGATACGCAGTATTTT.

This clonotype showed up many times. The chain carries TRBV12-3 or TRBV12-4 and TRBJ1-1; D unresolved. This CDR3 region has 13 residues. V was trimmed by 2 bases and J by 5 bases, leaving 9 bases between them. Written as DNA, the CDR3 is TGTGCCAGCAGTTTACTGGGCGGGACTGAAGCTTTCTTT. Translating it yields CASSLLGGTEAFF.

In its sample, this clonotype was seen a few times. V gene TRBV6-1 combines with J gene TRBJ2-5; the D is unclear. CDR3 size: 13 residues. V lost 2 bases and J 4 bases, leaving 8 bases between the germline ends. CDR1 and CDR2 from the germline V gene are MNHNS and SASEGT. The chain's CDR3 is CASSETERETQYF. The DNA for the CDR3 is TGTGCCAGCAGTGAAACAGAGCGAGAGACCCAGTACTTC.

This clonotype appeared many times. V and J are TRBV7-8 and TRBJ1-1; a weak D match, TRBD1 (6 bases). CDR1 SGHVS and CDR2 FQNEAQ come from the germline V gene. V gave up 1 base and J gave up 1 base, with 7 bases separating them. This CDR3 comprises 14 residues. CDR3 loop: CASSLGRGNTEAFF. The CDR3 DNA reads as TGTGCCAGCAGCTTAGGCAGGGGGAACACTGAAGCTTTCTTT.

The genes are TRBV3-1 and TRBJ1-1; no definite D call. Trimming stripped 4 bases from V and 0 bases from J, with 6 bases between. The CDR3 contains 13 residues. Germline loops: CDR1 LGHDT, CDR2 YNNKEL (reference sequence). CDR3 nucleotide sequence: TGTGCCAGCAGCCCGGACCTGAACACTGAAGCTTTCTTT. Translation: CASSPDLNTEAFF.

On this clonotype: The junction departs from germline at one end; a sequencing error may be responsible. This sequence joins TRBV7-9 and TRBJ1-1; 8 positions agree with TRBD1. The CDR3 sequence is 14 residues long. Germline V gives CDR1 SEHNR, CDR2 FQNEAQ (reference sequence). The CDR3 sequence is CASSPGQGNNEAFF. CDR3 DNA sequence: TGTGCCAGCAGCCCTGGACAGGGAAACAATGAAGCTTTCTTT.

This clonotype was seen ten or more times. J is TRBJ2-3 and V is TRBV3-1; the D is unclear. CDR1 and CDR2 (germline): LGHDT, YNNKEL (reference sequence). The length of the CDR3 is 18 residues. Trimming pared 0 bases from V and 3 bases from J, leaving 19 bases between. CDR3 sequence: CASSQEAPDSPQTDTQYF. Here the CDR3 DNA reads TGTGCCAGCAGCCAAGAAGCACCCGATAGCCCCCAAACAGATACGCAGTATTTT.

The gene calls are TRBV7-3 and TRBJ2-1, with 9 bases matching TRBD2. The CDR3 is 16 residues long. Germline trimming cut 5 bases from V and 1 base from J; bases unmatched to any gene: 6. Germline V gene data show CDR1 as SGHTA and CDR2 as FQGTGA. The CDR3 protein is CASSPQAGGSYNEQFF. The CDR3 DNA reads as TGTGCCAGCAGCCCACAAGCGGGGGGATCCTACAATGAGCAGTTCTTC. The variable domain in full, with the rest retrieved from reference TRBV7-3 and TRBJ2-1, is GAGVSQTPSNKVTEKGKYVELRCDPISGHTALYWYRQSLGQGPEFLIYFQGTGAADDSGLPNDRFFAVRPEGSVSTLKIQRTERGDSAVYLCASSPQAGGSYNEQFFGPGTRLTVL.

Many counts were recorded for this clonotype. V is TRBV10-3 and J is TRBJ1-1, with D perhaps TRBD1 (6 bases). With 0 bases removed from V and 4 bases from J, the gap between germline ends came to 9 bases. Germline CDR1 and CDR2: ENHRY and SYGVKD. This CDR3 has 14 amino acids. CDR3 DNA: TGTGCCATCAGTGAGTCGAACAGGGCCACTGAAGCTTTCTTT. The encoded protein is CAISESNRATEAFF.

By share, this clonotype ranks as medium-sized (0.01 to 0.1%). The V gene is TRBV10-1, the J gene TRBJ2-3; no clear D gene. The ends were cut back, 1 base at V and 2 bases at J, with 1 base in the middle. Germline assignment: CDR1 WNHNN and CDR2 SYGVQD (reference sequence). The CDR3 is 12 amino acids. CDR3 sequence: CASSEYTDTQYF. In DNA, the CDR3 is TGCGCCAGCAGTGAGTACACAGATACGCAGTATTTT.

This CDR3 reads CASSYDSYGYTF. CDR3 in DNA: TGTGCCAGCAGTTACGACAGCTATGGCTACACCTTC. The genes are TRBV6-2 or TRBV6-3 and TRBJ1-2, with D possibly matching TRBD1 (5 bases). Trimming left V 2 bases short and J 4 bases short, with 5 bases between. The germline V gene encodes CDR1 MNHEY and CDR2 SVGEGT. There are 12 residues in the CDR3.

The sample holds many counts of this clonotype. The V and J genes are TRBV28 and TRBJ1-2; the match to TRBD1 covers 9 bases. The CDR3 extends over 15 amino acids. CDR1 MDHEN and CDR2 SYDVKM come from the germline V gene. The V segment lost 3 bases and the J segment 8 bases; nucleotides outside the gene matches: 10. For the CDR3, the DNA is TGTGCCAGCAGTTTGGGCGGGACAGGGAATATAGGCTACACCTTC. Protein: CASSLGGTGNIGYTF.

This clonotype was seen a handful of times. V usage is TRBV12-3 or TRBV12-4 and J usage is TRBJ2-3; TRBD2 aligns across 8 bases. J lost 4 bases, V lost 6 bases, and 3 bases had no gene match. The CDR3 has 13 residues. CDR3 loop: CASSWTSPDTQYF. CDR3 DNA: TGTGCCAGCAGCTGGACTAGCCCAGATACGCAGTATTTT.

The rearrangement uses TRBV6-1 and TRBJ2-1, with unresolved D. Germline CDR1 and CDR2: MNHNS and SASEGT. This CDR3 region has 11 residues. V was cut by 7 bases and J by 4 bases, with 5 bases left in between. CDR3 nucleotides: TGTGCCAGCAACAAGTACAATGAGCAGTTCTTC. Its translation: CASNKYNEQFF.

The chain links TRBV18 to TRBJ1-6, with a tentative D call TRBD1 (5 bases). Trimming cost V 6 bases and J 7 bases, with 10 bases left between them. This CDR3 spans 13 amino acids. Germline V gene lookup returns CDR1 KGHSH and CDR2 LQKENI. The CDR3 coding sequence is TGTGCCAGCTCCCGGGACCTCAATTCACCCCTCCACTTT. This translates into CASSRDLNSPLHF.

This clonotype is medium-sized. J is TRBJ2-7 and V is TRBV5-4, with D perhaps matching TRBD1 (6 bases). The V end lost 0 bases, the J end lost 9 bases, and 16 bases lay between the germline ends. This CDR3 is 14 amino acids long. Germline V gives CDR1 SGHNT, CDR2 YYREEE (reference sequence). CDR3 sequence reads: CASSLGGGRAGQYF. In DNA form, the CDR3 reads TGTGCCAGCAGCTTGGGAGGGGGAAGGGCCGGGCAGTACTTC.

Many counts were recorded for this clonotype. The genes are TRBV29-1 and TRBJ2-5; D is possibly TRBD1 (6 bases). The germline CDR1 and CDR2 sequences are SQVTM and ANQGSEA. Trimming stripped 7 bases from V and 5 bases from J, with 17 bases between. The CDR3 totals 13 residues. The CDR3, as DNA: TGCAGCGCCCAGGGGTGGGAAGGGGAGACCCAGTACTTC. Protein sequence: CSAQGWEGETQYF.

In this sample, this clonotype turned up many times. This chain links TRBV4-1 with TRBJ2-1, with D perhaps matching TRBD1 (5 bases). Trimming removed 2 bases at V and 7 bases at J, with 21 bases between. The germline V gene encodes CDR1 MGHRA and CDR2 YSYEKL. The CDR3 runs to 17 residues. The CDR3, as DNA: TGCGCCAGCAGCCAAAGTCCCGCTCGGCAGGGTAAAAATGAGCAGTTCTTC. Translating it yields CASSQSPARQGKNEQFF.